The 27 T cell receptor beta chains below all came from one sample that was sequenced in a study of vaccination and CD4 T cells after COVID-19. The Oncomine TCR Beta short-read assay generated sequence data from the DNA of cultured CD4+ T cells. It was cultured CD4+ T cells from which genomic DNA was extracted. TCRdb passed the PCR reads through MiXCR, listing each CDR3 protein once. The sample consists of around 11,000 distinct CDR3 sequences, 40% of them appearing once. For these receptors, no antigen is known. Described treatment: approximately 9-day PBMC culture with coronavirus spike peptide pools or control peptides (ViraFEST assay). Gathering of the CD4+ T cells, from the unexposed donor, took place before the COVID-19 pandemic (2011-2018). Sequenced sample: CD4+ T cells from blood, cultured in vitro. The receptors were gathered from a human donor in good health.

This chain connects TRBV19 to TRBJ1-2; 8 bases line up with TRBD1. The CDR3 spans 16 residues. Germline CDR1 reads LNHDA; CDR2 reads SQIVND (reference sequence). V was pared by 7 bases and J by 2 bases, with 12 bases of the junction left unmatched. The CDR3 sequence: CASNRDRRFGNYGYTF. DNA of the CDR3: TGTGCCAGTAACCGGGACAGGCGGTTTGGGAACTATGGCTACACCTTC.

This clonotype appeared a single time. The chain links TRBV6-1 to TRBJ2-1; 8 bases are shared with TRBD2. The CDR3 loop spans 15 amino acids. V shed 11 bases, J shed 6 bases, and the junction held 15 bases outside the gene matches. The germline CDR1 and CDR2 sequences are MNHNS and SASEGT. The CDR3 DNA reads as TGTGCCGTAAGAGCCCCCGGGACTAGGAGCAATGAGCAGTTCTTC. Amino acid sequence: CAVRAPGTRSNEQFF.

The chain is built from TRBV7-6 and TRBJ2-3; the match to TRBD1 covers 9 bases. The germline gives CDR1 SGHVS, CDR2 FNYEAQ. The length of the CDR3 is 16 residues. The V and J ends lost 6 bases and 1 base, in that order; junction bases with no gene match: 8. The CDR3: CASRQTGGWGTDTQYF. The CDR3 bases are TGTGCCAGCAGGCAAACAGGGGGCTGGGGCACAGATACGCAGTATTTT.

This clonotype turned up a few times. The chain employs TRBV7-6 and TRBJ2-5; no firm D call. This CDR3 has 13 amino acids. Germline CDR1 SGHVS, CDR2 FNYEAQ. V was trimmed by 2 bases and J by 4 bases, leaving 8 bases between them. The CDR3 DNA reads TGTGCCAGCAGCTTACGGTCGTTAGAGACCCAGTACTTC. This gives the protein CASSLRSLETQYF.

V usage is TRBV7-2 and J usage is TRBJ1-2; 8 bases align to TRBD1. The CDR3 is 14 amino acids. The germline gives CDR1 SGHTA, CDR2 FQGNSA. Losses at the gene ends were 6 bases for V and 2 bases for J; bases not matched to a gene: 5. CDR3: CASRPWTGNYGYTF. CDR3 coding DNA: TGTGCCAGCAGGCCTTGGACAGGGAACTATGGCTACACCTTC.

The sample holds a few counts of this clonotype. The CDR3 sequence: CASSSGTVPYQPQHF. Written as DNA, the CDR3 is TGTGCCAGCAGCTCGGGGACCGTCCCCTATCAGCCCCAGCATTTT. V and J are TRBV6-2 or TRBV6-3 and TRBJ1-5; D might be TRBD1 (5 bases). V gave up 6 bases and J gave up 5 bases, with 17 bases separating them. The CDR3 consists of 15 residues. CDR1 MNHEY and CDR2 SVGEGT come from the germline V gene.

This clonotype showed up just a few times. This sequence joins TRBV11-2 and TRBJ1-6, with D possibly TRBD1 on 5 matching bases. The CDR3 runs to 13 residues. CDR1 and CDR2 from the germline V gene are SGHAT and FQNNGV. Deletions cut 4 bases from V and 7 bases from J, with 8 bases between. The CDR3 sequence: CASSSTENSPLHF. CDR3 nucleotides: TGTGCCAGCAGCTCGACAGAGAATTCACCCCTCCACTTT. Looking up the rest from reference TRBV11-2 and TRBJ1-6 gives the full variable domain: EAGVAQSPRYKIIEKRQSVAFWCNPISGHATLYWYQQILGQGPKLLIQFQNNGVVDDSQLPKDRFSAERLKGVDSTLKIQPAKLEDSAVYLCASSSTENSPLHFGNGTRLTVT.

This clonotype was counted only a few times. The chain recombines TRBV5-8 with TRBJ2-1; 7 nucleotides line up with TRBD2. The CDR3 is made up of 13 amino acids. Germline-derived CDR1 and CDR2 are SGHTS and YDEGEE. J lost 7 bases, V lost 10 bases, and 11 bases had no gene match. The CDR3 protein is CAGERGRDNEQFF. CDR3 in DNA: TGTGCCGGAGAGCGGGGCAGAGATAATGAGCAGTTCTTC.

The chain links TRBV4-1 to TRBJ2-7; possibly TRBD1 for D (5 bases). The CDR3 is 13 residues long. Germline values: CDR1 MGHRA, CDR2 YSYEKL. Trimming stripped 0 bases from V and 6 bases from J, with 9 bases between. The chain's CDR3 is CASSQDPTVEQYF. The CDR3 DNA follows: TGCGCCAGCAGCCAAGACCCGACAGTCGAGCAGTACTTC.

The rearrangement joins TRBV5-1 to TRBJ1-6; maybe TRBD1 (5 bases). The V gene lost 5 bases and the J gene lost 7 bases, with 13 bases spanning the gap. Germline V gene data show CDR1 as SGHRS and CDR2 as YFSETQ. The CDR3 contains 14 residues. The CDR3 bases are TGCGCCAGCAGGGCGGAGGGGATGAATTCACCCCTCCACTTT. Residues: CASRAEGMNSPLHF.

The chain links TRBV18 to TRBJ1-2, with 7 bases identical to TRBD1. The trim removed 4 bases at V and 0 bases at J, leaving 8 bases unmatched. The CDR3 extends over 16 amino acids. The germline V gene encodes CDR1 KGHSH and CDR2 LQKENI. CDR3 bases: TGTGCCAGCTCACTTGTACACAGGGGCGCTAACTATGGCTACACCTTC. Translating it yields CASSLVHRGANYGYTF.

The CDR3 protein is CASSLAGLNSYEQYF. CDR3 DNA sequence: TGTGCCAGCAGCTTAGCAGGGCTCAACTCCTACGAGCAGTACTTC. The rearrangement joins TRBV11-2 to TRBJ2-7; D possibly corresponds to TRBD1 (5 bases). This CDR3 has 15 residues. Germline V CDR1 and CDR2: SGHAT, FQNNGV. Trimming left V 1 base short and J 0 bases short, with 10 bases between. The full variable domain, rest sourced from reference TRBV11-2 and TRBJ2-7, is EAGVAQSPRYKIIEKRQSVAFWCNPISGHATLYWYQQILGQGPKLLIQFQNNGVVDDSQLPKDRFSAERLKGVDSTLKIQPAKLEDSAVYLCASSLAGLNSYEQYFGPGTRLTVT.

The chain couples TRBV28 to TRBJ1-5; a weak D match, TRBD1 (5 bases). CDR1 and CDR2 (germline): MDHEN, SYDVKM. Trimming removed 7 bases at V and 2 bases at J, with 21 bases between. The length of the CDR3 is 17 residues. The CDR3 region has the DNA TGTGCCAGCAATGACACACCGGGACGGCTTGGCAATCAGCCCCAGCATTTT. It yields the protein CASNDTPGRLGNQPQHF.

This clonotype was recorded a few times. The chain recombines TRBV7-6 with TRBJ1-1; TRBD1 is a possible D gene (5 bases). Per the germline V gene, CDR1 is SGHVS and CDR2 is FNYEAQ. The CDR3 contains 11 residues. The germline V and J ends were trimmed by 10 bases and 5 bases, with 11 bases remaining between them. The CDR3: CATTGGTEAFF. The CDR3 DNA sequence: TGTGCCACCACCGGGGGGACTGAAGCTTTCTTT. The full variable domain, with the rest looked up from reference TRBV7-6 and TRBJ1-1, is GAGVSQSPRYKVTKRGQDVALRCDPISGHVSLYWYRQALGQGPEFLTYFNYEAQQDKSGLPNDRFSAERPEGSISTLTIQRTEQRDSAMYRCATTGGTEAFFGQGTRLTVV.

This clonotype appeared a few times. The rearrangement uses TRBV6-2 or TRBV6-3 and TRBJ2-7; no reliable D call. From germline, CDR1 is MNHEY and CDR2 SVGEGT. The CDR3 runs to 15 residues. V was clipped by 5 bases and J by 3 bases, with 17 bases between them. Here the CDR3 DNA reads TGTGCCAGCAGTCAATCACCAGGATCGTTCTACGAGCAGTACTTC. Amino acid sequence: CASSQSPGSFYEQYF.

This chain joins TRBV5-1 and TRBJ2-5; TRBD1 aligns across 7 bases. Germline V gene lookup returns CDR1 SGHRS and CDR2 YFSETQ. V trimming: 4 bases; J trimming: 5 bases; junction bases outside the gene matches: 14. There are 16 residues in the CDR3. The CDR3 nucleotides read TGCGCCAGCAGCCCCGGAGGACAGGCAGGATACGAGACCCAGTACTTC. Amino acids: CASSPGGQAGYETQYF.

This clonotype is labeled as medium-sized. The chain couples TRBV20-1 to TRBJ2-3; the D gene is possibly TRBD1 (6 bases). The CDR3 is made up of 16 amino acids. Germline CDR1 is DFQATT and CDR2 is SNEGSKA (reference sequence). The CDR3 DNA follows: TGCAGCTCCCCGGCGTCGGGTCACAGGGCCTCAGATACGCAGTATTTT. Translated: CSSPASGHRASDTQYF.

This clonotype occurred once. The chain uses TRBV6-5 and TRBJ2-2, with a possible D match to TRBD1 (6 bases). Trimming pared 0 bases from V and 5 bases from J, leaving 13 bases between. The CDR3 extends over 16 amino acids. The germline CDR1 and CDR2 sequences are MNHEY and SVGAGI. The CDR3 spells CASSYSILGGTGELFF. In DNA form, the CDR3 reads TGTGCCAGCAGTTACTCGATTCTAGGGGGAACCGGGGAGCTGTTTTTT.

The chain couples TRBV11-1 to TRBJ2-1, with TRBD2 as a possible D gene (6 bases). There are 16 residues in the CDR3. Germline V lookup: CDR1 SGHAT, CDR2 FQDESV (reference sequence). V was trimmed by 7 bases and J by 0 bases, leaving 16 bases between them. The chain's CDR3 is CASTLRGGFSYNEQFF. The DNA of the CDR3 is TGTGCCAGCACCCTAAGAGGAGGGTTCTCCTACAATGAGCAGTTCTTC.

This clonotype was observed a single time. This chain joins TRBV7-2 and TRBJ2-3, with no clear D. Germline CDR1 is SGHTA and CDR2 is FQGNSA. Trimming removed 5 bases at V and 2 bases at J, with 11 bases between. This CDR3 has 14 amino acids. The CDR3 region has the DNA TGTGCCAGCAGCCTTGGACGGCCCACAGATACGCAGTATTTT. The encoded protein is CASSLGRPTDTQYF. Full variable domain (rest looked up from reference TRBV7-2 and TRBJ2-3): GAGVSQSPSNKVTEKGKDVELRCDPISGHTALYWYRQSLGQGLEFLIYFQGNSAPDKSGLPSDRFSAERTGGSVSTLTIQRTQQEDSAVYLCASSLGRPTDTQYFGPGTRLTVL.

The chain recombines TRBV28 with TRBJ1-1, with D unresolved. In germline, CDR1 is MDHEN, CDR2 SYDVKM. Trimming shortened V by 2 bases and J by 0 bases, and 10 bases separated the two germline ends. The CDR3 consists of 15 residues. The CDR3 DNA follows: TGTGCCAGCAGTTTAATACCGCTTATGAACACTGAAGCTTTCTTT. This gives the protein CASSLIPLMNTEAFF.

This rearrangement joins TRBV7-2 to TRBJ1-1; D is uncertain. Between the trimmed V and J ends, which lost 5 bases and 0 bases, there was a span of 10 bases. Germline CDR1 SGHTA, CDR2 FQGNSA. This CDR3 contains 14 residues. CDR3 sequence (DNA): TGTGCCAGCAGCCAAGGGATAATGAACACTGAAGCTTTCTTT. Amino acids: CASSQGIMNTEAFF.

The chain employs TRBV6-2 or TRBV6-3 and TRBJ2-4; D might be TRBD2 (6 bases). There are 14 residues in the CDR3. In germline, CDR1 is MNHEY, CDR2 SVGEGT. V was cut by 0 bases and J by 16 bases, with 19 bases left in between. This chain's CDR3 is CASSYSEASVERYF. DNA for the CDR3: TGTGCCAGCAGTTACTCGGAGGCTAGCGTGGAGCGATACTTC.

The genes are TRBV20-1 and TRBJ2-7; D call uncertain. In germline, CDR1 is DFQATT, CDR2 SNEGSKA (reference sequence). The CDR3 is 13 residues long. V was trimmed by 6 bases and J by 6 bases, leaving 18 bases between them. CDR3: CSAKVVITGEQYF. The CDR3 DNA reads as TGCAGTGCGAAGGTAGTGATTACTGGCGAGCAGTACTTC.

The rearrangement links TRBV6-4 to TRBJ1-1; D remains ambiguous. This CDR3 is 13 amino acids long. Trimming took 6 bases from V and 0 from J, leaving 8 bases between them. Germline assignment: CDR1 MRHNA and CDR2 SNTAGT. The CDR3 DNA follows: TGTGCCAGCAGATACGCCCTGAACACTGAAGCTTTCTTT. Translation: CASRYALNTEAFF.

CDR3 residues: CSPSQGAGYGYTF. As DNA, the CDR3 is TGCAGTCCCTCGCAGGGGGCGGGCTATGGCTACACCTTC. The chain carries TRBV20-1 and TRBJ1-2; 8 nucleotides match TRBD1. The CDR3 covers 13 residues. V shed 8 bases, J shed 4 bases, and the junction held 9 bases outside the gene matches. Germline V gene lookup returns CDR1 DFQATT and CDR2 SNEGSKA (reference sequence).

The chain is built from TRBV15 and TRBJ2-1; TRBD2 matches at 7 bases. The CDR3 totals 14 residues. Germline loops: CDR1 LNHNV, CDR2 YYDKDF (reference sequence). J lost 5 bases, V lost 2 bases, and 3 bases had no gene match. This CDR3 is CATSRWGGNNEQFF. Here the CDR3 DNA reads TGTGCCACCAGCAGATGGGGGGGGAACAATGAGCAGTTCTTC.